These 13 T cell receptor beta chains were sequenced from one sample in a study of blood T cell repertoires in COVID-19. The table came from immunoSEQ multiplex PCR; TCRdb's copy has only in-frame clones and leaves some out. Of about 240,000 clones in the sample, around 83% were seen once. Sequenced sample: peripheral blood. The receptors stem from a woman aged 60-75 years with active or convalescent COVID-19.

J is TRBJ2-7 and V is TRBV18, with 8 bases aligning to TRBD2. J lost 4 bases, V lost 3 bases, and 5 bases had no gene match. The germline gives CDR1 KGHSH, CDR2 LQKENI. The CDR3 is made up of 14 amino acids. For the CDR3, the DNA is TGTGCCAGCTCACCTCCGGGGGGGCCTTACGAGCAGTACTTC. Protein sequence: CASSPPGGPYEQYF. Looking up the rest from reference TRBV18 and TRBJ2-7 gives the full variable domain: NAGVMQNPRHLVRRRGQEARLRCSPMKGHSHVYWYRQLPEEGLKFMVYLQKENIIDESGMPKERFSAEFPKEGPSILRIQQVVRGDSAAYFCASSPPGGPYEQYFGPGTRLTVT.

This sequence joins TRBV12-3 or TRBV12-4 and TRBJ1-2, with a weak D call TRBD1 (5 bases). CDR3 length: 12 residues. Trimming took off 5 bases at V and 6 bases at J, with 10 bases between the two ends. CDR3: CASSAGGDGYTF. The DNA for the CDR3 is TGTGCCAGCAGTGCGGGGGGGGATGGCTACACCTTC.

The chain links TRBV30 to TRBJ1-2, with 9 bases that match TRBD1. This CDR3 comprises 14 residues. J was trimmed by 4 bases and V by 5 bases; bases with no gene match: 8. Germline values: CDR1 GTSNPN, CDR2 SVGIG (reference sequence). CDR3 sequence reads: CAWAPGQGPYGYTF. In DNA form, the CDR3 reads TGTGCCTGGGCACCGGGACAGGGACCCTATGGCTACACCTTC.

This rearrangement joins TRBV19 to TRBJ1-2; tentatively, D is TRBD1 (6 bases). The length of the CDR3 is 14 residues. Germline lookup yields CDR1 LNHDA and CDR2 SQIVND (reference sequence). V lost 3 bases and J lost 6, with 14 bases in between. The CDR3 protein is CASSIAGVTDGYTF. The CDR3, as DNA: TGTGCCAGTAGTATTGCAGGGGTAACGGATGGCTACACCTTC.

The chain is built from TRBV7-2 and TRBJ2-1, with 9 bases fitting TRBD1. Trimming took 5 bases from V and 9 from J; bases not matched to a gene: 14. There are 16 residues in the CDR3. Germline V gene sequence: CDR1 SGHTA, CDR2 FQGNSA. The CDR3 sequence is CASSRLLPGQGSEQFF. CDR3 coding DNA: TGTGCCAGCAGCCGTCTCCTACCGGGACAGGGCAGTGAGCAGTTCTTC.

This rearrangement joins TRBV4-1 to TRBJ2-1; D gene uncertain. Germline V lookup: CDR1 MGHRA, CDR2 YSYEKL. V dropped 1 base and J dropped 2 bases, with 12 bases sitting between them. The CDR3 runs 16 residues. The CDR3 protein is CASSQALGIPYNEQFF. The DNA of the CDR3 is TGCGCCAGCAGCCAAGCCTTGGGCATCCCCTACAATGAGCAGTTCTTC.

V usage is TRBV2 and J usage is TRBJ2-5; 7 bases map to TRBD2. The V gene end was trimmed by 5 bases and the J gene end by 5 bases; junction bases not matched to a gene: 5. The CDR3 totals 13 residues. CDR1 SNHLY and CDR2 FYNNEI come from the germline V gene. The CDR3 DNA follows: TGTGCCAGCAGTCGGGGGGTCCTGGAGACCCAGTACTTC. Protein sequence: CASSRGVLETQYF. Together with reference TRBV2 and TRBJ2-5, the CDR3 gives the full variable domain: EPEVTQTPSHQVTQMGQEVILRCVPISNHLYFYWYRQILGQKVEFLVSFYNNEISEKSEIFDDQFSVERPDGSNFTLKIRSTKLEDSAMYFCASSRGVLETQYFGPGTRLLVL.

V and J are TRBV2 and TRBJ1-4; the D is unclear. Germline V gene data show CDR1 as SNHLY and CDR2 as FYNNEI. This CDR3 has 14 amino acids. V was trimmed by 6 bases and J by 2 bases, leaving 10 bases between them. The CDR3, as DNA: TGTGCCAGCAGCACGGTTATCACTAATGAAAAACTGTTTTTT. Its translation: CASSTVITNEKLFF. The full variable domain, in which reference TRBV2 and TRBJ1-4 provide the parts outside the CDR3, is EPEVTQTPSHQVTQMGQEVILRCVPISNHLYFYWYRQILGQKVEFLVSFYNNEISEKSEIFDDQFSVERPDGSNFTLKIRSTKLEDSAMYFCASSTVITNEKLFFGSGTQLSVL.

This chain joins TRBV6-2 or TRBV6-3 and TRBJ1-1; 9 nucleotides agree with TRBD1. The CDR3 is 12 amino acids. The V and J ends lost 5 bases and 11 bases, in that order; junction bases with no gene match: 6. Germline CDR1 is MNHEY and CDR2 is SVGEGT. The CDR3 spells CASSTGQGSAFF. CDR3 DNA sequence: TGTGCCAGCAGTACGGGACAGGGTAGCGCTTTCTTT.

The chain employs TRBV18 and TRBJ2-1, with 7 bases lining up with TRBD2. Germline V lookup: CDR1 KGHSH, CDR2 LQKENI. Losses at the gene ends were 0 bases for V and 6 bases for J; bases not matched to a gene: 2. This CDR3 contains 14 residues. This CDR3 reads CASSPPAGVNEQFF. CDR3 DNA sequence: TGTGCCAGCTCACCACCGGCGGGGGTCAATGAGCAGTTCTTC. The complete variable domain, with remaining parts taken from reference TRBV18 and TRBJ2-1, reads NAGVMQNPRHLVRRRGQEARLRCSPMKGHSHVYWYRQLPEEGLKFMVYLQKENIIDESGMPKERFSAEFPKEGPSILRIQQVVRGDSAAYFCASSPPAGVNEQFFGPGTRLTVL.

The V and J genes are TRBV2 and TRBJ1-6, with 9 positions matching TRBD1. Trimming cost V 7 bases and J 4 bases; bases outside gene matches: 11. The germline CDR1 and CDR2 sequences are SNHLY and FYNNEI. This CDR3 has 17 residues. The CDR3, as DNA: TGTGCCAGCAATCTAGTGGTACAGGGGGCTTATAATTCACCCCTCCACTTT. This translates into CASNLVVQGAYNSPLHF.

This clone appeared once. The chain combines TRBV29-1 with TRBJ1-2; D unclear. The CDR3 contains 11 residues. CDR1 is SQVTM, CDR2 ANQGSEA, per germline. V lost 6 bases and J 5 bases, leaving 10 bases between the germline ends. CDR3 sequence reads: CSVHTGYGYTF. The DNA of the CDR3 is TGCAGCGTCCATACGGGTTATGGCTACACCTTC.

The V and J genes are TRBV19 and TRBJ1-1, with D perhaps TRBD1 (6 bases). The CDR3 spans 15 residues. The V end lost 3 bases, the J end lost 0 bases, and 11 bases lay between the germline ends. Germline V gene data show CDR1 as LNHDA and CDR2 as SQIVND (reference sequence). The CDR3 spells CASSIRGRMNTEAFF. In DNA form, the CDR3 reads TGTGCCAGTAGTATCAGGGGCAGAATGAACACTGAAGCTTTCTTT.